What follows are 2 T cell receptor beta chains derived from one specimen sequenced in a study of T cell changes during pregnancy in multiple sclerosis (dated by TCRdb to the late 2010s). Libraries were built with the immunoSEQ multiplex PCR assay. What TCRdb holds here is the immuneACCESS table cut down to in-frame rearrangements. Part of the clones is not present; checked against another copy, under half of the missing clones reflect an unresolved V gene, and the others are unexplained. Present in this sample are tens of thousands of clones, 90% to 95% of which were seen just once. The top ten constitute around 4.9% of the sample. The source material was peripheral blood, sampled in the first trimester of pregnancy. The receptors derive from a female donor in good health, enrolled as a control in a pregnancy study.

CDR3 protein: CAIMGGRGEQFF. The CDR3 region has the DNA TGTGCCATCATGGGGGGGCGCGGTGAGCAGTTCTTC. The chain employs TRBV10-3 and TRBJ2-1; tentative D call: TRBD2 (7 bases). Trimming pared 7 bases from V and 9 bases from J, leaving 13 bases between. The germline V gene encodes CDR1 ENHRY and CDR2 SYGVKD. CDR3 length: 12 residues.

The chain links TRBV5-4 to TRBJ2-1; D possibly corresponds to TRBD2 (5 bases). The CDR3 extends over 16 amino acids. Germline CDR1 and CDR2: SGHNT and YYREEE (reference sequence). V was shortened by 4 bases and J by 4 bases, with 18 bases between the two germline ends. The CDR3 here is CASSREVTIAYNEQFF. CDR3 bases: TGTGCCAGCAGCCGAGAAGTGACTATAGCTTACAATGAGCAGTTCTTC.